This T cell receptor (beta chain) comes out of a study of T cells after posttransplantation cyclophosphamide. Using immunoSEQ multiplex PCR, the repertoire was profiled, and TCRdb retains in-frame clones only, with some absent. The sample yields tens of thousands of clones, 85% to 90% seen once. CDR3 length: 16 residues. Germline CDR1 and CDR2: SGHTA and FQGTGA. V shed 4 bases and J 4 bases; nucleotides not matched to a gene: 9. This sequence was found in a man younger than 40 with a blood cancer, CMV-positive, and with a related stem cell donor. Sequenced input: PBMCs. The chain couples TRBV7-3 to TRBJ2-1, with 8 bases identical to TRBD2. DNA for the CDR3: TGTGCCAGCAGCTCCGAAGCGGGAGTTTCATACAATGAGCAGTTCTTC. The encoded protein is CASSSEAGVSYNEQFF. Full variable domain (missing parts from reference TRBV7-3 and TRBJ2-1): GAGVSQTPSNKVTEKGKYVELRCDPISGHTALYWYRQSLGQGPEFLIYFQGTGAADDSGLPNDRFFAVRPEGSVSTLKIQRTERGDSAVYLCASSSEAGVSYNEQFFGPGTRLTVL.